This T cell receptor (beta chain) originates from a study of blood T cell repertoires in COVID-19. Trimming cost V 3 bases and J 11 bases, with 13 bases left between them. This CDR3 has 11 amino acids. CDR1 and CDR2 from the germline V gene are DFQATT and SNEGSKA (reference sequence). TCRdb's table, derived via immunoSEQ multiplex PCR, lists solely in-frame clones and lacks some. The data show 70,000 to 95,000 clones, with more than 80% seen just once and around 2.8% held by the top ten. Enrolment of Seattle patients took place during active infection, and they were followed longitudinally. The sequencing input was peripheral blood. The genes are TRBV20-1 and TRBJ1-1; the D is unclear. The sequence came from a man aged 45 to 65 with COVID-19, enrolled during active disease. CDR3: CSASRDRKAFF. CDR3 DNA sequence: TGCAGTGCTAGCCGGGATCGGAAGGCTTTCTTT.